The 17 T cell receptor beta chains below were found in one sample sequenced in a study of blood T cell repertoires in COVID-19. Only in-frame clones appear in the TCRdb table, and some are missing; sequencing was by immunoSEQ multiplex PCR. The profile shows roughly 250,000 clones, 88% of them singletons. Sequenced: PBMCs or T cells enriched from blood (not recorded which). The receptor source for this set is a middle-aged woman who had been exposed to COVID-19.

The rearrangement joins TRBV7-8 to TRBJ2-7, with 12 positions matching TRBD1. The CDR3 has 15 residues. V dropped 5 bases and J dropped 7; count of bases not matched to a gene: 9. Looked up from germline, CDR1 is SGHVS and CDR2 is FQNEAQ. CDR3 region: CASSRLGDRGREQYF. In DNA, the CDR3 is TGTGCCAGCAGCCGTCTGGGGGACAGGGGGCGAGAGCAGTACTTC.

This clone appeared a single time. This chain joins TRBV30 and TRBJ2-7, with 7 nucleotides matching TRBD1. Germline V lookup: CDR1 GTSNPN, CDR2 SVGIG (reference sequence). The CDR3 is 14 amino acids. The trim removed 2 bases at V and 5 bases at J, leaving 9 bases unmatched. The DNA of the CDR3 is TGTGCCTGGAGTTCAGACAGGGCGATAGACGAGCAGTACTTC. Translating it yields CAWSSDRAIDEQYF.

The rearrangement links TRBV7-9 to TRBJ2-5; D might be TRBD1 (5 bases). Trimming removed 6 bases from V and 1 base from J, with 9 bases in between. This CDR3 comprises 13 residues. Germline V gene sequence: CDR1 SEHNR, CDR2 FQNEAQ (reference sequence). The CDR3 bases are TGTGCCAGCAGGGCAGGGATCCAAGAGACCCAGTACTTC. Its protein is CASRAGIQETQYF.

This chain uses TRBV5-4 with TRBJ2-3; 7 nucleotides agree with TRBD2. The CDR3 runs 16 residues. The V segment lost 0 bases and the J segment 2 bases; nucleotides outside the gene matches: 6. Germline V gene sequence: CDR1 SGHNT, CDR2 YYREEE (reference sequence). The CDR3 nucleotides read TGTGCCAGCAGCTTGGGGGGGGGACTGTCCACAGATACGCAGTATTTT. Translated: CASSLGGGLSTDTQYF. Combining the CDR3 with reference TRBV5-4 and TRBJ2-3 gives the whole variable domain ETGVTQSPTHLIKTRGQQVTLRCSSQSGHNTVSWYQQALGQGPQFIFQYYREEENGRGNFPPRFSGLQFPNYSSELNVNALELDDSALYLCASSLGGGLSTDTQYFGPGTRLTVL.

This rearrangement joins TRBV27 to TRBJ2-7, with 8 nucleotides matching TRBD2. With 5 bases clipped from V and 2 bases from J, the junction kept 11 bases outside the gene matches. This CDR3 comprises 16 residues. Germline V gives CDR1 MNHEY, CDR2 SMNVEV (reference sequence). This CDR3 is CASSVLAGLAPYEQYV. The CDR3 DNA sequence: TGTGCCAGCAGTGTCTTAGCGGGATTGGCCCCCTACGAGCAGTACGTC.

V usage is TRBV2 and J usage is TRBJ2-5, with 8 bases that match TRBD1. The CDR3 is made up of 13 amino acids. The J segment lost 3 bases and the V segment lost 6 bases, leaving 3 bases of the junction unmatched. CDR1 is SNHLY, CDR2 FYNNEI, per germline. The CDR3 DNA sequence: TGTGCCAGCAGCCGGGGACAGGAAGAGACCCAGTACTTC. Its translation is CASSRGQEETQYF. The full variable domain, completed using reference TRBV2 and TRBJ2-5, is EPEVTQTPSHQVTQMGQEVILRCVPISNHLYFYWYRQILGQKVEFLVSFYNNEISEKSEIFDDQFSVERPDGSNFTLKIRSTKLEDSAMYFCASSRGQEETQYFGPGTRLLVL.

There are a few counts of this clone. The gene calls are TRBV30 and TRBJ1-5, with TRBD1 matching over 10 bases. Germline values: CDR1 GTSNPN, CDR2 SVGIG (reference sequence). V lost 5 bases, J lost 4 bases, and 8 bases stayed unmatched. The CDR3 runs to 15 residues. The CDR3 protein is CAWSTGTGVNQPQHF. CDR3 DNA sequence: TGTGCCTGGTCAACCGGGACAGGGGTTAATCAGCCCCAGCATTTT.

The chain is built from TRBV4-3 and TRBJ2-3; 11 positions agree with TRBD2. CDR1 LGHNA and CDR2 YSLEER come from the germline V gene. This CDR3 is built from 19 residues. The V and J ends lost 0 bases and 0 bases, in that order; junction bases with no gene match: 8. The CDR3 coding sequence is TGCGCCAGCAGCCAAGAGCGAGGTAGCGGGAGGGGCAGCACAGATACGCAGTATTTT. Amino acids: CASSQERGSGRGSTDTQYF.

V usage is TRBV28 and J usage is TRBJ1-2; TRBD1 matches at 8 bases. The length of the CDR3 is 18 residues. V lost 2 bases to trimming and J lost 5 bases; unmatched junction nucleotides: 16. Per the germline V gene, CDR1 is MDHEN and CDR2 is SYDVKM. CDR3 in amino acids: CASSLARPYRGTKYGYTF. In nucleotides, the CDR3 is TGTGCCAGCAGTTTAGCCCGCCCATACAGGGGGACCAAATATGGCTACACCTTC.

This clone was observed once. CDR3 residues: CASSFPGGGNTIYF. DNA for the CDR3: TGTGCCAGCAGCTTCCCAGGGGGGGGAAACACCATATATTTT. This rearrangement joins TRBV7-9 to TRBJ1-3, with 7 bases fitting TRBD1. Germline assignment: CDR1 SEHNR and CDR2 FQNEAQ (reference sequence). V lost 3 bases to trimming and J lost 4 bases; unmatched junction nucleotides: 3. The CDR3 covers 14 residues.

In this sample, this clone turned up a few times. The rearrangement links TRBV25-1 to TRBJ2-7; TRBD1 agrees at 10 bases. Germline CDR1 is MGHDK and CDR2 is SYGVNS. The CDR3 covers 14 residues. V was pared by 2 bases and J by 2 bases, with 0 bases of the junction left unmatched. This CDR3 reads CASSEGQGAYEQYF. CDR3 nucleotides: TGTGCCAGCAGTGAAGGACAGGGGGCCTACGAGCAGTACTTC.

The CDR3 reads CASRRNRVEETQYF. In DNA, the CDR3 is TGTGCCAGCAGACGGAACAGGGTCGAGGAGACCCAGTACTTC. The chain links TRBV11-3 to TRBJ2-5, with a tentative D call TRBD1 (6 bases). The CDR3 has 14 residues. V lost 6 bases, J lost 5 bases, and 16 bases lay in between. Germline V gene sequence: CDR1 SGHNT, CDR2 YENEEA.

V usage is TRBV5-4 and J usage is TRBJ2-5; 14 bases align to TRBD2. CDR1 SGHNT and CDR2 YYREEE come from the germline V gene (reference sequence). This CDR3 has 15 residues. J was trimmed by 5 bases and V by 10 bases; bases with no gene match: 10. DNA of the CDR3: TGTGCCGGAAGACTAGCGGGGGGGCCGGGGGAGACCCAGTACTTC. Its protein product is CAGRLAGGPGETQYF.

A word on this clone: At one boundary the junction diverges from the germline segment, which might be a read error. The chain combines TRBV9 with TRBJ1-4; the D is unclear. The CDR3 totals 15 residues. Germline CDR1 and CDR2: SGDLS and YYNGEE. As DNA, the CDR3 is TGTGCCAGCAGCATTGGACCCTCAACTAGTGAAAAACTGTTTTTT. Translation: CASSIGPSTSEKLFF.

The rearrangement uses TRBV6-5 and TRBJ1-1; 9 bases are a match to TRBD1. The CDR3 is 16 amino acids. Unmatched junction bases numbered 8, after V lost 0 bases and J lost 6 bases. Germline V CDR1 and CDR2: MNHEY, SVGAGI. The CDR3 DNA sequence: TGTGCCAGCAGTTACTCACGAACGGACAGGGGCGCTGAAGCTTTCTTT. It encodes CASSYSRTDRGAEAFF.

J is TRBJ2-1 and V is TRBV5-6; TRBD2 agrees at 13 bases. Germline V lookup: CDR1 SGHDT, CDR2 YYEEEE. The junction had 4 bases not matched to a gene; V was cut back by 0 bases and J by 7 bases. The CDR3 is 16 amino acids. The CDR3 loop is CASSLVELAGGNEQFF. The CDR3 DNA is TGTGCCAGCAGCTTGGTCGAACTAGCGGGAGGGAATGAGCAGTTCTTC.

This rearrangement joins TRBV12-3 or TRBV12-4 to TRBJ2-1; tentatively, D is TRBD1 (6 bases). CDR3 length: 11 residues. Trimming shortened V by 1 base and J by 14 bases, and 9 bases separated the two germline ends. This CDR3 reads CASSLVGTKFF. As DNA, the CDR3 is TGTGCCAGCAGTTTAGTGGGGACAAAGTTCTTC.